This TCR beta chain was sequenced during a study of T cell repertoires in cytomegalovirus infection (dated by TCRdb to the late 2010s). At the level of the whole study: Donor HLA type was relevant to the analysis, because carriage of CMV infection together with the matching HLA type was indicated by public TCR beta signatures.

Overall study outcomes, separate from this receptor: In the ex vivo response, HLA-C-restricted CMV-specific TCR beta clonotypes were dominant, and in two of eight donors the single most frequent clonotype came from this HLA-C-restricted group. In both this cohort and an independent cohort of 350 to 400 donors, the cumulative frequency of public TCR beta family members distinguished carriers of CMV infection plus the relevant HLA type.

The sample was run on an Illumina HiSeq 1500. TCRdb cleaned the public reads at Q25 with fastp, built clones with MiXCR and kept in-frame beta chains. Every entry covers one CDR3 protein and lists the most common genes and DNA from its rows. The sample profile shows around 300,000 distinct CDR3 sequences; over 7.5% of them were found once. The top ten hold 4.3% of the sample. The CDR3 sequence holds 15 residues, the cysteine and phenylalanine included. The DNA shown is the 45-base CDR3, in frame from base 1. From a lookup of the germline V gene, CDR1 and CDR2 are MNHEY and SVGAGI. Details on this clonotype: It lacks a known antigen. Relative to the germline gene, one junction end is altered; a read error may explain this.

This clonotype originated in a human donor in good health (CMV status not recorded). Some clones in this sample may be carry-over from other donors' samples. Material: PBMCs. Recombination connected TRBV6-5 to TRBJ1-4, with 7 central nucleotides matching TRBD1. CDR3 region: CATRDSLATDEKLFF. The DNA is TGTGCCACCAGGGACAGCCTAGCAACTGATGAAAAACTGTTTTTT.